Listed below are T cell receptor beta chains from one sample, sequenced in a study of tumor and adjacent non-tumor tissue in lung cancer. Each CDR3 protein gets one entry after TCRdb re-called the multiplex PCR reads with MiXCR. Among about 75,000 distinct CDR3 sequences, 77% were seen once, and the ten largest hold about 12%. Sequencing input: lung tumor tissue. These receptors were collected from a woman in her 50s with non-small cell lung cancer. The CDR3 runs from the conserved cysteine through the conserved F or W. Each record gives: D gene, V gene, clone size, J gene, CDR3 protein, CDR3 DNA. The D gene is left open where the match is weak. Some rows mark clone size as missing; the rest say once, few, many or name a class of expanded clone.

.	TRBV11-2	.	TRBJ2-7	CASSLEGRTNEQYF	TGTGCCAGCAGCTTAGAGGGGCGGACCAACGAGCAATACTTC
TRBD1	TRBV4-1	.	TRBJ2-5	CASSQPRQGKETQYF	TGCGCCAGCAGCCAACCGAGACAGGGTAAGGAGACCCAGTACTTC
.	TRBV29-1	.	TRBJ2-1	CSVPRATNYEQFF	TGCAGCGTCCCCCGGGCTACGAACTATGAACAGTTCTTC
.	TRBV20-1	.	TRBJ2-3	CSVRESTDTRYF	TGCAGTGTTAGAGAGTCCACAGATACGCGGTATTTT
.	TRBV6-6	many	TRBJ1-5	CASQRQANQPQHF	TGTGCCAGCCAGAGACAGGCCAATCAGCCCCAGCATTTT
TRBD2	TRBV29-1	.	TRBJ2-2	CSVGGRGVGTGELFF	TGCAGCGTTGGGGGTCGGGGGGTAGGGACCGGGGAACTGTTTTTT
TRBD1	TRBV14	.	TRBJ2-2	CAISQDQRDRVTGELFF	TGTGCCATCAGCCAGGATCAGAGAGACAGGGTTACCGGGGAGCTGTTTTTT
TRBD1	TRBV11-1	.	TRBJ1-1	CTSNRGFDTEAFF	TGTACCAGCAACAGGGGTTTCGACACTGAAGCTTTCTTT
.	TRBV4-2	.	TRBJ2-6	CDSIQEGGSGASVLTF	TGTGACAGCATCCAAGAGGGCGGCTCTGGGGCCAGCGTCCTGACTTTC
.	TRBV29-1	.	TRBJ1-2	CSARHRELNGYTF	TGTAGCGCCCGACACAGGGAGTTGAATGGCTACACCTTC
.	TRBV5-6	.	TRBJ1-5	CASSLGQCDQPQHF	TGTGCCAGCAGCTTGGGGCAATGTGACCAGCCCCAGCATTTT
.	TRBV10-1	.	TRBJ1-1	CASSDEGWVEAFF	TGCGCCAGCAGTGACGAGGGCTGGGTTGAAGCTTTCTTT
TRBD2	TRBV11-2	.	TRBJ2-3	CASILTELAGGPSTCTQYF	TGTGCCAGCATCCTTACGGAACTAGCGGGAGGGCCCTCAACATGTACGCAGTATTTT
.	TRBV12-3/TRBV12-4	.	TRBJ1-3	CASSFTSHISENTIYF	TGTGCCAGCAGTTTCACTAGTCATATATCTGAAAACACCATATATTTT
.	TRBV6-1	.	TRBJ1-1	CPSHDKRRNTEAFF	TGTCCCAGCCACGACAAGAGACGGAACACTGAAGCTTTCTTT
.	TRBV6-1	once	TRBJ2-3	CASSEGGTTDMQYF	TGTGCCAGCAGTGAGGGTGGGACGACAGATATGCAGTATTTT
.	TRBV6-5	.	TRBJ1-1	CASSYGRLGTGAFF	TGTGCCAGTAGTTACGGAAGGCTTGGGACTGGAGCTTTCTTT
TRBD1	TRBV6-5	once	TRBJ2-7	CASKAHSGTGNYEKYF	TGTGCTAGCAAAGCCCACTCGGGGACAGGGAACTACGAAAAGTACTTC